Sequencing of this T cell receptor beta chain was carried out in a study of regulatory T cells in long-lasting Graves disease. Many counts were recorded for this clonotype. Its antigen is unidentified. Both iRepertoire HTBI primers and Arm-PCR of CDR3 regions were used to build the TCR beta libraries. TCRdb reanalysed the multiplex PCR reads using MiXCR and keeps one entry per CDR3 protein. The table lists a few hundred thousand distinct CDR3 sequences, around 15% of them singletons. V was trimmed by 3 bases and J by 5 bases, leaving 12 bases between them. CDR3 size: 14 residues. General observations from the study: The number of shared public clonotypes was higher in persistent patients (approximately 2,500) than new patients (under 1,000).

Time point reported: newly diagnosed GD, antithyroid drugs for less than 3 months. From PBMCs, RNA was extracted and then used to make the TCR library. These same records also appear under a second study, on T cells in Graves' hyperthyroidism and ophthalmopathy. Turning to that study: Ophthalmopathy stood apart from stable hyperthyroidism in a 13 V-J model. For ophthalmopathy, model prediction preceded onset by a median around 7 months.

The genes are TRBV12-3 or TRBV12-4 and TRBJ2-3; D remains unclear. The sequenced sample was peripheral blood mononuclear cells (PBMCs), obtained at new diagnosis, from a patient treated with antithyroid drugs. The TCR sequence derives from a woman aged 50 to 65 with Graves disease. CDR3 DNA sequence: TGTGCCAGCAGTTTTGCGGAAGTTATAGATACGCAGTATTTT. Residues: CASSFAEVIDTQYF.